The next 12 T cell receptor beta chains were all read from a single sample in a study of blood T cell repertoires in COVID-19. Assay used: immunoSEQ multiplex PCR; TCRdb lists only in-frame clones, some missing. Of 100,000 to 150,000 clones in the sample, more than 70% are singletons; the top ten hold around a tenth. Sequenced material: peripheral blood. The receptor source for this set is a man aged 45-65 years with acute or convalescent COVID-19.

The chain joins TRBV2 to TRBJ1-2; maybe TRBD1 (5 bases). Trimming took off 10 bases at V and 5 bases at J, with 14 bases between the two ends. Germline lookup yields CDR1 SNHLY and CDR2 FYNNEI. This CDR3 has 12 amino acids. CDR3 sequence reads: CATGGSGYGYTF. The CDR3 coding sequence is TGTGCCACCGGGGGATCAGGGTATGGCTACACCTTC.

This clone was detected only a few times. The chain combines TRBV5-6 with TRBJ1-1; D unclear. Germline V gene data show CDR1 as SGHDT and CDR2 as YYEEEE. The V gene lost 1 base and the J gene lost 8 bases, with 6 bases spanning the gap. The CDR3 covers 11 residues. CDR3 protein: CASSLSLEAFF. The CDR3, as DNA: TGTGCCAGCAGCTTGTCATTGGAAGCTTTCTTT.

This chain connects TRBV6-2 or TRBV6-3 to TRBJ1-1, with a possible D match to TRBD1 (6 bases). The CDR3 extends over 13 amino acids. Trimming cost V 5 bases and J 5 bases, with 12 bases left between them. Germline loops: CDR1 MNHEY, CDR2 SVGEGT. The CDR3 is CASSIRGPTEAFF. CDR3 coding DNA: TGTGCCAGCAGTATCAGGGGACCAACTGAAGCTTTCTTT.

On this clone: This same CDR3 is encoded by further DNA sequences in the sample. The chain employs TRBV5-4 and TRBJ1-3; D is unclear. CDR3 length: 14 residues. Between the trimmed V and J ends, which lost 0 bases and 4 bases, there was a span of 8 bases. Germline V gene lookup returns CDR1 SGHNT and CDR2 YYREEE (reference sequence). This CDR3 is CASSLDSSGNTIYF. The CDR3 DNA sequence: TGTGCCAGCAGCTTGGACAGCTCAGGAAACACCATATATTTT.

The chain is built from TRBV19 and TRBJ1-1; tentatively, D is TRBD1 (5 bases). V lost 7 bases to trimming and J lost 7 bases, with 25 bases between them. The CDR3 contains 16 residues. The germline CDR1 and CDR2 sequences are LNHDA and SQIVND (reference sequence). This CDR3 is CASTSGGGVTNYEAFF. The DNA for the CDR3 is TGTGCCAGTACCTCTGGGGGAGGGGTGACCAATTATGAAGCTTTCTTT.

The rearrangement joins TRBV24-1 to TRBJ2-1; 11 nucleotides match TRBD2. V shed 1 base and J 1 base; nucleotides not matched to a gene: 2. Germline CDR1 is KGHDR and CDR2 is SFDVKD. The CDR3 has 17 residues. In DNA form, the CDR3 reads TGTGCCACCAGTGATTTTGCTAGCGGGAGGTCCTACAATGAGCAGTTCTTC. It codes for CATSDFASGRSYNEQFF.

The chain carries TRBV5-4 and TRBJ2-3, with 11 bases fitting TRBD2. This CDR3 has 15 residues. Germline assignment: CDR1 SGHNT and CDR2 YYREEE (reference sequence). The V gene end was trimmed by 3 bases and the J gene end by 3 bases; junction bases not matched to a gene: 3. The CDR3 loop reads CASSSRLAGTDTQYF. The CDR3 nucleotides are TGTGCCAGCAGCTCCCGACTAGCGGGAACAGATACGCAGTATTTT.

The sample holds one count of this clone. The rearrangement uses TRBV6-5 and TRBJ1-4, with D uncertain. V shed 2 bases and J shed 4 bases, with 14 bases lying between them. The CDR3 length is 16 residues. CDR1 is MNHEY, CDR2 SVGAGI, per germline. Here the CDR3 DNA reads TGTGCCAGCAGTTACATGGACCCGGAGGGTAATGAAAAACTGTTTTTT. Protein: CASSYMDPEGNEKLFF.

The chain carries TRBV29-1 and TRBJ2-5; D is perhaps TRBD1 (6 bases). Trimming took off 8 bases at V and 5 bases at J, with 27 bases between the two ends. This CDR3 has 16 amino acids. CDR1 is SQVTM, CDR2 ANQGSEA, per germline. DNA of the CDR3: TGCAGCAATGATACAGGGCCAGGGGAACCCCGGGAGACCCAGTACTTC. Its protein is CSNDTGPGEPRETQYF.

The rearrangement uses TRBV7-9 and TRBJ1-1; D possibly corresponds to TRBD1 (5 bases). Germline CDR1 reads SEHNR; CDR2 reads FQNEAQ (reference sequence). The CDR3 totals 14 residues. V was pared by 5 bases and J by 1 base, with 11 bases between. The CDR3 nucleotides are TGTGCCAGCAGCCTGACCACAGGGAACACTGAAGCTTTCTTT. It specifies CASSLTTGNTEAFF.

This chain joins TRBV3-1 (or the pseudogene TRBV3-2) and TRBJ1-1; TRBD1 agrees at 8 bases. Germline V lookup: CDR1 LGHDT, CDR2 YNNKEL (reference sequence). The V and J ends lost 1 base and 3 bases, in that order; junction bases with no gene match: 1. The CDR3 extends over 14 amino acids. The CDR3 is CASSQVGQDTEAFF. DNA of the CDR3: TGTGCCAGCAGCCAAGTGGGACAGGACACTGAAGCTTTCTTT.

The chain couples TRBV20-1 to TRBJ2-5, with 7 bases fitting TRBD1. The CDR3 is made up of 11 amino acids. The germline gives CDR1 DFQATT, CDR2 SNEGSKA (reference sequence). Trimming at V came to 6 bases and at J to 4 bases, leaving 2 bases not matched to a gene. The CDR3 loop reads CSASGGETQYF. The CDR3 DNA is TGCAGTGCCTCAGGGGGAGAGACCCAGTACTTC.